Listed here is a single T cell receptor beta chain. What it binds is unknown. Germline V gene data show CDR1 as SGHDT and CDR2 as YYEEEE. The length of the CDR3 is 15 residues. Trimming took 0 bases from V and 0 from J, leaving 9 bases between them. Libraries were prepared by immunoSEQ multiplex PCR; TCRdb keeps only in-frame clonotypes and omits some of them. The table records 45,000 to 65,000 clones, around 93% of them present only once. These data originate in a study of graft-versus-host responses after intestinal transplantation. Overall study: Recipients got multivisceral, liver-intestinal, or isolated intestinal transplants. General study findings and limits: Ileal or blood samples showed some GvH clones first, and such clones were also found in recipient marrow. Within the allografts of patients who had graft-donor T cell macrochimerism, graft-versus-host to host-versus-graft clonal ratios were high.

The chain carries TRBV5-6 and TRBJ1-1; D gene ambiguous. The source is a human donor who was the organ donor for an intestinal transplant. The sample was unstimulated CD4+ T cells sorted from spleen or lymph node cells, taken before transplant. The CDR3 loop reads CASSLGWALNTEAFF. The CDR3 nucleotides read TGTGCCAGCAGCTTGGGATGGGCATTGAACACTGAAGCTTTCTTT.